This entry features one TCR beta chain sequence. Antigen unknown. The table came from immunoSEQ multiplex PCR; TCRdb's copy has only in-frame clones and leaves some out. The data show tens of thousands of clones, about four fifths seen once. The record originates from a study of T cells in localized non-small cell lung cancer. Study outcomes and limitations: Sequence data derive from only one tumor region, so heterogeneity remains possible. Adjacent lung exhibited a median of approximately 59 among the 100 most abundant tumor clones. Tumor trailed uninvolved adjacent lung in T cell clonality, which peaked there.

This CDR3 is built from 11 residues. Germline CDR1 is MNHNS and CDR2 is SASEGT. V was trimmed by 6 bases and J by 18 bases, leaving 15 bases between them. The rearrangement links TRBV6-1 to TRBJ1-6; D is ambiguous. The source material was peripheral blood, sampled before any cancer treatment. The TCR was taken from an older female donor with stage I lung adenocarcinoma. CDR3 sequence: CASRLGPTNHF. In DNA form, the CDR3 reads TGTGCCAGCAGGCTGGGTCCGACCAACCACTTT.